This TCR beta chain was sequenced during a study of T cells in Graves' hyperthyroidism and ophthalmopathy. RNA transcripts provided the source from which TCR beta CDR3 regions were amplified. During a first-round RT-PCR of the TCR CDR3, the HTBI primer set was used. TCRdb analysed the multiplex PCR reads with MiXCR anew, one entry per CDR3 protein. The data contain over 500,000 distinct CDR3 sequences, 46% of them singletons. This clonotype has just one count. Its antigen is not identified. Findings of the study overall: Among clonotypes expanded in thyroid above 0.001, most were also found in blood.

V was pared by 6 bases and J by 0 bases, with 17 bases between. Germline V gene lookup returns CDR1 DFQATT and CDR2 SNEGSKA (reference sequence). This CDR3 spans 15 amino acids. Clinical symptoms, serum thyroxine and TRAb, thyroid ultrasound and orbital computed tomography together formed the diagnostic basis. The clonotype comes from an adult woman with Graves' disease, either hyperthyroidism or ophthalmopathy (not recorded which). The sequenced sample was peripheral blood or thyroid tissue (not recorded which). This rearrangement joins TRBV20-1 to TRBJ1-2, with D possibly matching TRBD1 (5 bases). CDR3 sequence reads: CSATWVGLTNYGYTF. Here the CDR3 DNA reads TGCAGTGCAACCTGGGTGGGACTAACTAACTATGGCTACACCTTC.